Presented here are 19 T cell receptor beta chains from one specimen sequenced in a study of blood T cell repertoires in COVID-19. Clones were sequenced by immunoSEQ multiplex PCR, and TCRdb holds only the in-frame ones, with some missing. The table records a few hundred thousand clones, about 90% of them present only once. Sequenced input: PBMCs or T cells enriched from blood (not recorded which). The receptors were sampled from a woman aged 30 to 39 who had recovered from COVID-19.

This clone was seen a few times. The chain joins TRBV10-3 to TRBJ2-1; 13 positions match TRBD2. CDR3 length: 16 amino acids. Trimming at V came to 4 bases and at J to 1 base, leaving 1 base not matched to a gene. Germline V lookup: CDR1 ENHRY, CDR2 SYGVKD. The CDR3 coding sequence is TGTGCCATCAGTGGGACTAGCGGGAGTTCCTACAATGAGCAGTTCTTC. Translation: CAISGTSGSSYNEQFF.

J is TRBJ1-3 and V is TRBV11-2, with D hard to call. V was shortened by 8 bases and J by 3 bases, with 14 bases between the two germline ends. Germline V CDR1 and CDR2: SGHAT, FQNNGV. The CDR3 is 14 residues long. The CDR3 coding sequence is TGTGCCAGCGCTCCGAGCATTGGTGGAAACACCATATATTTT. It is translated as CASAPSIGGNTIYF.

The genes are TRBV6-2 or TRBV6-3 and TRBJ2-7; tentatively, D is TRBD2 (5 bases). Germline lookup yields CDR1 MNHEY and CDR2 SVGEGT. The length of the CDR3 is 12 residues. Trimming left V 1 base short and J 4 bases short, with 5 bases between. The CDR3 bases are TGTGCCAGCAGTTACTGGACTTACGAGCAGTACTTC. Translated: CASSYWTYEQYF.

The chain employs TRBV28 and TRBJ2-7; TRBD2 agrees at 13 bases. The germline gives CDR1 MDHEN, CDR2 SYDVKM. This CDR3 has 17 amino acids. The junction had 8 bases not matched to a gene; V was cut back by 1 base and J by 5 bases. CDR3 sequence (DNA): TGTGCCAGCAGTTTATTTGAACTAGCGGGAGGGCAAAACGAGCAGTACTTC. This gives the protein CASSLFELAGGQNEQYF.

This chain connects TRBV27 to TRBJ1-1; 9 bases match TRBD1. The CDR3 is 16 amino acids. Trimming removed 2 bases from V and 2 bases from J; junction bases left unmatched: 6. Germline CDR1 reads MNHEY; CDR2 reads SMNVEV (reference sequence). Written as DNA, the CDR3 is TGTGCCAGCAGTTTAGTGGGACAGGGTAGCAACACTGAAGCTTTCTTT. This gives the protein CASSLVGQGSNTEAFF.

J is TRBJ2-7 and V is TRBV5-5; the D gene is possibly TRBD2 (6 bases). This CDR3 contains 15 residues. CDR1 and CDR2 (germline): SGHKS, YYEKEE (reference sequence). The V gene lost 4 bases and the J gene lost 5 bases, with 19 bases spanning the gap. The CDR3 sequence: CASSGTHRGFHEQYF. Written as DNA, the CDR3 is TGTGCCAGCAGCGGGACTCATCGGGGGTTCCACGAGCAGTACTTC.

This clone was seen only once. The genes are TRBV6-5 and TRBJ2-7, with D possibly TRBD2 on 6 matching bases. The CDR3 is 13 amino acids. Germline CDR1 reads MNHEY; CDR2 reads SVGAGI. Trimming pared 10 bases from V and 4 bases from J, leaving 17 bases between. CDR3 nucleotides: TGTGCCACCACTTCGGGGGTCTCTTACGAGCAGTACTTC. Protein sequence: CATTSGVSYEQYF.

The chain uses TRBV7-9 and TRBJ2-7; 10 positions agree with TRBD2. Germline-derived CDR1 and CDR2 are SEHNR and FQNEAQ (reference sequence). This CDR3 is 14 amino acids long. With 4 bases clipped from V and 6 bases from J, the junction kept 6 bases outside the gene matches. The CDR3, as DNA: TGTGCCAGCAGCTCACTAGCGGGAATTGGCGAGCAGTACTTC. Amino acids: CASSSLAGIGEQYF.

The chain has TRBV15 and TRBJ2-2, with a weak D call TRBD1 (5 bases). V gave up 8 bases and J gave up 6 bases, with 19 bases separating them. Germline V gives CDR1 LNHNV, CDR2 YYDKDF (reference sequence). The CDR3 totals 15 residues. The CDR3 DNA reads TGTGCCACCTCCATCCTTCGGACAAAAGCCGGGGAGCTGTTTTTT. Translation gives CATSILRTKAGELFF.

In its sample, this clone was seen once. V and J are TRBV5-1 and TRBJ1-2; 11 bases agree with TRBD1. Per the germline V gene, CDR1 is SGHRS and CDR2 is YFSETQ. The J segment lost 4 bases and the V segment lost 2 bases, leaving 4 bases of the junction unmatched. The CDR3 loop spans 15 amino acids. The CDR3 region has the DNA TGCGCCAGCAGCTTAGGGACAGGGGGTACCTATGGCTACACCTTC. It specifies CASSLGTGGTYGYTF.

V and J are TRBV6-5 and TRBJ1-3; 10 positions match TRBD1. Germline CDR1 MNHEY, CDR2 SVGAGI. The CDR3 is 15 residues long. Trimming cost V 6 bases and J 2 bases; bases outside gene matches: 4. The CDR3 reads CASSPGTGAGNTIYF. The CDR3 DNA reads TGTGCCAGCAGCCCGGGGACAGGGGCTGGAAACACCATATATTTT.

The chain is built from TRBV28 and TRBJ2-7; TRBD2 aligns across 8 bases. With 6 bases clipped from V and 6 bases from J, the junction kept 7 bases outside the gene matches. Germline V gene data show CDR1 as MDHEN and CDR2 as SYDVKM. This CDR3 contains 13 residues. The CDR3 sequence: CASSPGTSAEQYF. The CDR3 DNA reads as TGTGCCAGCAGCCCCGGGACTAGTGCCGAGCAGTACTTC. Full variable domain (rest looked up from reference TRBV28 and TRBJ2-7): DVKVTQSSRYLVKRTGEKVFLECVQDMDHENMFWYRQDPGLGLRLIYFSYDVKMKEKGDIPEGYSVSREKKERFSLILESASTNQTSMYLCASSPGTSAEQYFGPGTRLTVT.

This clone was counted only a few times. V usage is TRBV6-1 and J usage is TRBJ1-2; no firm D call. The CDR3 is 17 amino acids. The ends were cut back, 2 bases at V and 4 bases at J, with 20 bases in the middle. Germline CDR1 and CDR2: MNHNS and SASEGT. In nucleotides, the CDR3 is TGTGCCAGCAGTGAATATGGACGGAACCTTGGGAGCTATGGCTACACCTTC. Encoded protein: CASSEYGRNLGSYGYTF.

This chain joins TRBV19 and TRBJ1-6, with a weak D call TRBD1 (5 bases). Germline V CDR1 and CDR2: LNHDA, SQIVND (reference sequence). The CDR3 loop spans 18 amino acids. Trimming took 7 bases from V and 0 from J, leaving 19 bases between them. The CDR3, as DNA: TGTGCCAGTAAGTTCGACAGCTTCTCAAGCTCCTATAATTCACCCCTCCACTTT. It specifies CASKFDSFSSSYNSPLHF.

V is TRBV7-9 and J is TRBJ2-1; 8 positions agree with TRBD1. The junction had 8 bases not matched to a gene; V was cut back by 1 base and J by 0 bases. CDR1 and CDR2 from the germline V gene are SEHNR and FQNEAQ (reference sequence). CDR3 length equals 18 residues. CDR3 DNA sequence: TGTGCCAGCAGCTTAGGTCAGGGGGCAACCAGCTCCTACAATGAGCAGTTCTTC. It encodes CASSLGQGATSSYNEQFF. Full variable domain (outside the CDR3, taken from reference TRBV7-9 and TRBJ2-1): DTGVSQNPRHKITKRGQNVTFRCDPISEHNRLYWYRQTLGQGPEFLTYFQNEAQLEKSRLLSDRFSAERPKGSFSTLEIQRTEQGDSAMYLCASSLGQGATSSYNEQFFGPGTRLTVL.

This rearrangement joins TRBV7-8 to TRBJ2-7; D remains ambiguous. The CDR3 has 11 residues. Per the germline V gene, CDR1 is SGHVS and CDR2 is FQNEAQ. The V and J ends lost 5 bases and 3 bases respectively, with 5 bases between them. CDR3 amino acids: CASSPNYEQYF. Here the CDR3 DNA reads TGTGCCAGCAGCCCCAACTACGAGCAGTACTTC.

The chain employs TRBV27 and TRBJ2-7; tentative D call: TRBD2 (5 bases). CDR1 and CDR2 (germline): MNHEY, SMNVEV (reference sequence). Trimming left V 5 bases short and J 2 bases short, with 13 bases between. The CDR3 has 14 amino acids. The CDR3 spells CASSTHPGTYEQYF. The CDR3, as DNA: TGTGCCAGCAGTACCCACCCGGGGACCTACGAGCAGTACTTC.

This clone has just a few counts. The chain employs TRBV25-1 and TRBJ2-2; D unresolved. CDR1 and CDR2 (germline): MGHDK, SYGVNS. This CDR3 is 17 amino acids long. V lost 1 base, J lost 0 bases, and 12 bases lay in between. The CDR3 DNA reads as TGTGCCAGCAGTGAATTTGCAGTAAACACGAACACCGGGGAGCTGTTTTTT. Residues: CASSEFAVNTNTGELFF.

The rearrangement uses TRBV10-3 and TRBJ2-1; a possible D gene is TRBD2 (7 bases). The CDR3 loop spans 17 amino acids. Germline V gene sequence: CDR1 ENHRY, CDR2 SYGVKD. The V gene lost 2 bases and the J gene lost 6 bases, with 20 bases spanning the gap. The CDR3: CAISEPRGGGPSNEQFF. The CDR3 region has the DNA TGTGCCATCAGTGAGCCCAGAGGGGGAGGGCCGAGCAATGAGCAGTTCTTC.